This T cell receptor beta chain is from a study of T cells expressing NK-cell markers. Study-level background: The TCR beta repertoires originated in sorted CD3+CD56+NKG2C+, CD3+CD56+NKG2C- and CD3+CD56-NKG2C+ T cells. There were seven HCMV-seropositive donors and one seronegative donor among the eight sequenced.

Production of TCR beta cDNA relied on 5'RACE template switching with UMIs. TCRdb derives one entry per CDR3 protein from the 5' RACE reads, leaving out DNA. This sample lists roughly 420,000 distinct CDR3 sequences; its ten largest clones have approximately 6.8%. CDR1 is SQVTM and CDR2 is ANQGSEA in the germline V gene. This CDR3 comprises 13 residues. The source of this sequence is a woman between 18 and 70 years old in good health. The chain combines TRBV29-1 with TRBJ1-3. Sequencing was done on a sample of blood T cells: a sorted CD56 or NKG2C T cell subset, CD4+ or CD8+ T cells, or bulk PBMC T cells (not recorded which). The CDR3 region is CSVCWDSGNTIYF.